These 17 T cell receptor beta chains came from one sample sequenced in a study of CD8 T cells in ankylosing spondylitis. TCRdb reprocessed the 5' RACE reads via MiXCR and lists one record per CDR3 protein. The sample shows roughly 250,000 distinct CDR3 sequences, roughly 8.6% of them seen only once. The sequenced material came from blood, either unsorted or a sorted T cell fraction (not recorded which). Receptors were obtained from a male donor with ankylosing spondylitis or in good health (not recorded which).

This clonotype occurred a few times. The DNA of the CDR3 is TGTGCCAGCAGTAGGACAGTCGACTCTGGAAACACCATATATTTT. Translating gives CASSRTVDSGNTIYF. The rearrangement joins TRBV7-2 to TRBJ1-3; D is perhaps TRBD1 (6 bases). Germline lookup yields CDR1 SGHTA and CDR2 FQGNSA. This CDR3 region has 15 residues. V lost 6 bases and J lost 0, with 12 bases in between.

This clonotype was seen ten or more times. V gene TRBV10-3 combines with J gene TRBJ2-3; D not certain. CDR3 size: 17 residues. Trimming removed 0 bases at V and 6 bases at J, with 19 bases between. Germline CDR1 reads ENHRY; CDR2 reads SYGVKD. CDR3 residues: CAISESMGYREEDTQYF. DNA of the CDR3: TGTGCCATCAGTGAGTCGATGGGTTACAGAGAGGAGGATACGCAGTATTTT.

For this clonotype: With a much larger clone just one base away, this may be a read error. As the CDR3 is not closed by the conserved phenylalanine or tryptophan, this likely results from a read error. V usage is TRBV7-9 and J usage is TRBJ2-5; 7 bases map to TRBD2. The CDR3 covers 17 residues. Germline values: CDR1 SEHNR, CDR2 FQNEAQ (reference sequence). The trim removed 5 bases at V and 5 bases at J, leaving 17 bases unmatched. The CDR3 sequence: CASSPAGVTWSRETQYS. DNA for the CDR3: TGTGCCAGCAGCCCCGCGGGGGTGACTTGGAGTCGGGAGACCCAGTACTCC.

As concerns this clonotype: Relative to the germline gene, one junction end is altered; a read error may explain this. CDR3 residues: CPSSLAGGPYEQYF. The CDR3 region has the DNA TGTCCCAGCAGCTTAGCGGGAGGACCCTACGAGCAGTACTTC. J is TRBJ2-7 and V is TRBV6-5; 10 nucleotides match TRBD2. The CDR3 has 14 amino acids. Germline CDR1 MNHEY, CDR2 SVGAGI.

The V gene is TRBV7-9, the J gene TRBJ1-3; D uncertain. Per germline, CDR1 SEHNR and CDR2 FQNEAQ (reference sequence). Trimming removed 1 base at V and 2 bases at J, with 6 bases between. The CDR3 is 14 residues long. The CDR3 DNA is TGTGCCAGCAGCTTAGTGACTCCTGGAAACACCATATATTTT. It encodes CASSLVTPGNTIYF.

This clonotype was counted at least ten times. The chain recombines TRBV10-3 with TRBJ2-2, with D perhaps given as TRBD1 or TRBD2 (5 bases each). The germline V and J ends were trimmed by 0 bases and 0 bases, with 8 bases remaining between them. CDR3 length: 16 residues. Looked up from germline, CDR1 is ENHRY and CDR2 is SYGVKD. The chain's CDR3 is CAISESGAANTGELFF. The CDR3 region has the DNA TGTGCCATCAGTGAGTCCGGGGCCGCGAACACCGGGGAGCTGTTTTTT.

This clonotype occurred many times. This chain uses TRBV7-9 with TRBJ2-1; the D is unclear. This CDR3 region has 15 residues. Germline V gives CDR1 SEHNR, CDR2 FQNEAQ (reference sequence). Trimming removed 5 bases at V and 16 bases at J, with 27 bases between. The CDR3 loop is CASSQSRTPILGSFF. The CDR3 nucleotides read TGTGCCAGCAGCCAATCCAGGACGCCGATTTTAGGCAGTTTCTTC.

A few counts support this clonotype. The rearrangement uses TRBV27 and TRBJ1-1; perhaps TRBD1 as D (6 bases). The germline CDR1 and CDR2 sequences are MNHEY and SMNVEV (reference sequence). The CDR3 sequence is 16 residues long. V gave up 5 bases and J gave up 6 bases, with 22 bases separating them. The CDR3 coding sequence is TGTGCCAGCAGTCTTGGGGCTGGGGGCGACCTTTCTGAAGCTTTCTTT. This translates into CASSLGAGGDLSEAFF.

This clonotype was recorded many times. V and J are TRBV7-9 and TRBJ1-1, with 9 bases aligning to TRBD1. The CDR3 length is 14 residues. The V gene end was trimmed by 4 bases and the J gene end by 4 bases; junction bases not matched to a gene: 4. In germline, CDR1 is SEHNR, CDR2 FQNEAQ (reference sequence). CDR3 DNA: TGTGCCAGCAGCTGGGGACAGGGTATCACTGAAGCTTTCTTT. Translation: CASSWGQGITEAFF.

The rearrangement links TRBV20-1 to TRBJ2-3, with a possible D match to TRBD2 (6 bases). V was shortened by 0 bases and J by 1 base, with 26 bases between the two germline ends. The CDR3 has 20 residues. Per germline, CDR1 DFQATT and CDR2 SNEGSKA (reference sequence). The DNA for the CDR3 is TGCAGTGCTAGAGACCGCTGGAGTCTGACTAGTAAACGCGGCACAGATACGCAGTATTTT. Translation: CSARDRWSLTSKRGTDTQYF.

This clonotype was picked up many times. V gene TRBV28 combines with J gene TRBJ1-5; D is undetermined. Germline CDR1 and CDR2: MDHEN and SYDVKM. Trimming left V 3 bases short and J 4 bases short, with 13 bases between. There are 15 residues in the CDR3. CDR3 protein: CASSFMREGNQPQHF. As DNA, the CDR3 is TGTGCCAGCAGTTTTATGAGGGAGGGTAATCAGCCCCAGCATTTT. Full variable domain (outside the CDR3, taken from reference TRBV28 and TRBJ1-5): DVKVTQSSRYLVKRTGEKVFLECVQDMDHENMFWYRQDPGLGLRLIYFSYDVKMKEKGDIPEGYSVSREKKERFSLILESASTNQTSMYLCASSFMREGNQPQHFGDGTRLSIL.

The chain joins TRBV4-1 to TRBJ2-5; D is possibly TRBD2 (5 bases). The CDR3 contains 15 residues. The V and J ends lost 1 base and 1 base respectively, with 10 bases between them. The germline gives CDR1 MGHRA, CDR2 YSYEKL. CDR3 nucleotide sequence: TGCGCCAGCAGCCAAGCTGCGGGCAGCCAAGAGACCCAGTACTTC. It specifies CASSQAAGSQETQYF.

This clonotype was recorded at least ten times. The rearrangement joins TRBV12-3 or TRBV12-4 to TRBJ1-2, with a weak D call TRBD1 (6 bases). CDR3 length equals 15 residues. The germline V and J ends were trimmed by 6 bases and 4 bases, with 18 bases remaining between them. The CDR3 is CASSPLTGSPYGYTF. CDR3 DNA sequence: TGTGCCAGCAGCCCCCTTACAGGGTCCCCCTATGGCTACACCTTC.

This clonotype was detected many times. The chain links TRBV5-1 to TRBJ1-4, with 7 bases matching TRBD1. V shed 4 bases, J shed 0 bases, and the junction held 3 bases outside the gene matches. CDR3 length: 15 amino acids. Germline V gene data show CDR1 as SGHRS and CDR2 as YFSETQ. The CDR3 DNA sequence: TGCGCCAGCAGCGCCGGGACAGCAACTAATGAAAAACTGTTTTTT. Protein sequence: CASSAGTATNEKLFF. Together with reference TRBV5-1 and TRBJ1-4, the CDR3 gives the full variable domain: KAGVTQTPRYLIKTRGQQVTLSCSPISGHRSVSWYQQTPGQGLQFLFEYFSETQRNKGNFPGRFSGRQFSNSRSEMNVSTLELGDSALYLCASSAGTATNEKLFFGSGTQLSVL.

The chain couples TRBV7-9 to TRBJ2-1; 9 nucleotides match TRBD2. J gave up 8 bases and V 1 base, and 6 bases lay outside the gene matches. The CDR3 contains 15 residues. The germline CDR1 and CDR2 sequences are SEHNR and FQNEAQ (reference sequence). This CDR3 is CASSLVLAGVHEQFF. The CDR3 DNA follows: TGTGCCAGCAGCTTAGTGTTAGCGGGAGTACATGAGCAGTTCTTC.

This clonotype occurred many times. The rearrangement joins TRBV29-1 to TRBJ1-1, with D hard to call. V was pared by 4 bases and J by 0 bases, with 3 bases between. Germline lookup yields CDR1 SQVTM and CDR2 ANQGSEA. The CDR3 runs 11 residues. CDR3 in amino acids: CSVVLNTEAFF. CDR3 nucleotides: TGCAGCGTTGTTCTGAACACTGAAGCTTTCTTT.

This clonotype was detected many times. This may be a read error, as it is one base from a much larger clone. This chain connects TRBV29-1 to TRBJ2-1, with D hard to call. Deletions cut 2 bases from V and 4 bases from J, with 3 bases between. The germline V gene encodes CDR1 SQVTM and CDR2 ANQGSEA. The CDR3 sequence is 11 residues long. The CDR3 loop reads CSVEKYNEQFF. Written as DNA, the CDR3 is TGCAGCGTTGAAAAGTACAATGAGCAGTTCTTC.